These 30 T cell receptor beta chains originate from one sample sequenced in a study of vaccination and CD4 T cells after COVID-19. These TCRs' antigens remain unknown. The Oncomine TCR Beta short-read assay generated sequence data from the DNA of cultured CD4+ T cells. TCRdb re-derived calls from the PCR reads in MiXCR, one entry per CDR3 protein. The profile shows about 4,000 distinct CDR3 sequences, 11% to 15% of them singletons. Noted treatment: roughly 10-day PBMC culture with coronavirus spike peptide pools or control peptides (ViraFEST assay). Specimen: CD4+ T cells from blood, cultured in vitro. The receptor source for this set is a human donor who had recovered from COVID-19.

This clonotype was detected only a few times. The chain has TRBV11-1 and TRBJ1-1, with D possibly TRBD1 on 5 matching bases. The CDR3 covers 17 residues. In germline, CDR1 is SGHAT, CDR2 FQDESV (reference sequence). Trimming shortened V by 3 bases and J by 1 base, and 18 bases separated the two germline ends. The CDR3 DNA reads as TGTGCCAGCAGCTTTGGTCAGGGTGGCCGACGGAACACTGAAGCTTTCTTT. Protein: CASSFGQGGRRNTEAFF.

V gene TRBV7-9 combines with J gene TRBJ2-3, with D possibly being TRBD2 (6 bases). V was pared by 5 bases and J by 0 bases, with 9 bases between. This CDR3 comprises 14 residues. The germline CDR1 and CDR2 sequences are SEHNR and FQNEAQ (reference sequence). Here the CDR3 reads CASSISGSTDTQYF. The CDR3 region has the DNA TGTGCCAGCAGCATTAGCGGAAGCACAGATACGCAGTATTTT.

This clonotype was seen a few times. The V call is TRBV5-1, the J call TRBJ2-5; 10 bases line up with TRBD2. CDR3 length: 19 amino acids. Germline V CDR1 and CDR2: SGHRS, YFSETQ. V trimming: 1 base; J trimming: 2 bases; junction bases outside the gene matches: 14. CDR3 DNA sequence: TGCGCCAGCAGCTTGAGTCCCCCACGACTAGCGGGCGATCAAGAGACCCAGTACTTC. It encodes CASSLSPPRLAGDQETQYF.

In this sample, this clonotype is medium-sized. V is TRBV10-3 and J is TRBJ1-1, with no clear D. The germline V gene encodes CDR1 ENHRY and CDR2 SYGVKD. The CDR3 consists of 13 residues. V lost 9 bases and J lost 3, with 14 bases in between. The CDR3: CAMQVRQDTEAFF. The CDR3 DNA reads as TGTGCCATGCAGGTCAGGCAGGACACTGAAGCTTTCTTT.

This clonotype has a handful of counts. This rearrangement joins TRBV11-3 to TRBJ2-3; 9 bases match TRBD2. The V gene's germline CDR1 is SGHNT and CDR2 YENEEA. The V and J ends lost 3 bases and 2 bases, in that order; junction bases with no gene match: 3. The CDR3 is 15 amino acids. CDR3 nucleotides: TGTGCCAGCAGCTTCAGCGGGGGGAACACAGATACGCAGTATTTT. Translated: CASSFSGGNTDTQYF.

By share, this clonotype counts as medium-sized. This chain links TRBV20-1 with TRBJ1-5; the match to TRBD1 covers 9 bases. J was trimmed by 4 bases and V by 6 bases; bases with no gene match: 16. This CDR3 spans 17 amino acids. CDR1 and CDR2 from the germline V gene are DFQATT and SNEGSKA (reference sequence). CDR3 residues: CSALLGQGNLGNQPQHF. CDR3 nucleotide sequence: TGCAGTGCGCTACTGGGACAGGGTAATTTGGGGAATCAGCCCCAGCATTTT.

The chain links TRBV2 to TRBJ1-3; D ambiguous. The CDR3 runs to 14 residues. V lost 0 bases to trimming and J lost 4 bases, with 7 bases between them. The germline V gene encodes CDR1 SNHLY and CDR2 FYNNEI. CDR3 coding DNA: TGTGCCAGCAGTGAAGCGCTTGTCGGAAACACCATATATTTT. Amino acids: CASSEALVGNTIYF.

A few counts support this clonotype. The V call is TRBV6-5, the J call TRBJ2-4, with D hard to call. Trimming removed 2 bases at V and 6 bases at J, with 8 bases between. CDR1 and CDR2 (germline): MNHEY, SVGAGI. CDR3 length: 13 amino acids. The CDR3 DNA sequence: TGTGCCAGCAGTTACGGGCGTATAAACATTCAGTACTTC. Its translation: CASSYGRINIQYF.

With regard to this clonotype: The CDR3 carries no conserved terminal phenylalanine or tryptophan, so it likely arises from a read error. The V gene is TRBV6-1, the J gene TRBJ2-5; D not certain. The germline V gene has CDR1 MNHNS and CDR2 SASEGT. Trimming shortened V by 2 bases and J by 5 bases, and 6 bases separated the two germline ends. The CDR3 loop spans 12 amino acids. The CDR3 DNA reads TGTGCCAGCAGTGAATCGGCGGAGACCCAGTACTCC. Translated, it gives CASSESAETQYS.

There are a few counts of this clonotype. The rearrangement joins TRBV15 to TRBJ2-7, with 9 nucleotides matching TRBD1. This CDR3 has 14 residues. In germline, CDR1 is LNHNV, CDR2 YYDKDF (reference sequence). Trimming removed 4 bases from V and 2 bases from J; junction bases left unmatched: 3. CDR3 sequence: CATSKDRGPYEQYF. As DNA, the CDR3 is TGTGCCACCAGCAAGGACAGGGGACCCTACGAGCAGTACTTC.

The chain couples TRBV3-1 to TRBJ1-1, with 8 bases aligning to TRBD1. CDR3 length: 13 amino acids. Unmatched junction bases numbered 7, after V lost 8 bases and J lost 5 bases. The germline V gene encodes CDR1 LGHDT and CDR2 YNNKEL (reference sequence). CDR3 amino acids: CASAGQGYTEAFF. In DNA form, the CDR3 reads TGTGCCAGCGCCGGACAGGGTTATACTGAAGCTTTCTTT.

This clonotype has a handful of counts. The gene calls are TRBV20-1 and TRBJ2-1, with D possibly matching TRBD1 (6 bases). Germline CDR1 is DFQATT and CDR2 is SNEGSKA (reference sequence). Trimming stripped 8 bases from V and 5 bases from J, with 25 bases between. This CDR3 has 16 amino acids. The CDR3 sequence: CSLRTRDTAIHNEQFF. The CDR3 DNA reads TGCAGTTTAAGAACCCGGGACACAGCGATCCACAATGAGCAGTTCTTC.

Judged by abundance, this clonotype is medium-sized. This chain joins TRBV21-1 and TRBJ1-1; the table assigns TRBD1, which was not confirmed against the DNA. TRBV21-1 is a known pseudogene. The CDR3 contains 16 residues. In DNA, the CDR3 is TGTGCCCCGACCAGAGGTGGACAGGGGGGATCGTTAGGGGCTTTCTTT. It codes for CAPTRGGQGGSLGAFF.

This clonotype is labeled medium-sized (0.01 to 0.1%). The chain uses TRBV23-1 and TRBJ1-1, with 8 positions matching TRBD1. Being an ORF, TRBV23-1 has a function that is uncertain. After removal of 3 bases from V and 8 bases from J, the junction contained 8 bases not matched to a gene. The CDR3 extends over 14 amino acids. This CDR3 is CASSHEGQDPEAFF. The CDR3 DNA is TGCGCCAGCAGTCACGAGGGACAGGATCCAGAAGCTTTCTTT.

The table lists this clonotype with a few counts. The V and J genes are TRBV27 and TRBJ2-1; tentatively, D is TRBD1 (5 bases). CDR3 length: 14 residues. Germline loops: CDR1 MNHEY, CDR2 SMNVEV (reference sequence). V lost 0 bases and J lost 4, with 7 bases in between. The CDR3 DNA follows: TGTGCCAGCAGTTTATCGGACAAATACAATGAGCAGTTCTTC. Translating it yields CASSLSDKYNEQFF.

This chain's CDR3 is CASRDPGQGRQETQYF. In nucleotides, the CDR3 is TGTGCCAGCAGGGATCCGGGACAGGGGAGGCAAGAGACCCAGTACTTC. The rearrangement links TRBV2 to TRBJ2-5; 10 bases align to TRBD1. The CDR3 is made up of 16 amino acids. CDR1 and CDR2 (germline): SNHLY, FYNNEI. The junction had 9 bases not matched to a gene; V was cut back by 6 bases and J by 2 bases. The full variable domain, in which reference TRBV2 and TRBJ2-5 provide the parts outside the CDR3, is EPEVTQTPSHQVTQMGQEVILRCVPISNHLYFYWYRQILGQKVEFLVSFYNNEISEKSEIFDDQFSVERPDGSNFTLKIRSTKLEDSAMYFCASRDPGQGRQETQYFGPGTRLLVL.

Relative to its sample, this clonotype is medium-sized (0.01 to 0.1%). The chain links TRBV27 to TRBJ1-4; D ambiguous. Per germline, CDR1 MNHEY and CDR2 SMNVEV (reference sequence). V was clipped by 3 bases and J by 3 bases, with 2 bases between them. The CDR3 is 12 residues long. As DNA, the CDR3 is TGTGCCAGCAGTTTCCCTAATGAAAAACTGTTTTTT. Translation: CASSFPNEKLFF.

This clonotype is medium-sized by share. The chain carries TRBV15 and TRBJ1-6; 7 bases line up with TRBD1. J was trimmed by 14 bases and V by 3 bases; bases with no gene match: 4. The germline gives CDR1 LNHNV, CDR2 YYDKDF (reference sequence). This CDR3 has 12 residues. The CDR3 DNA sequence: TGTGCCACCAGCAGGGGACAGAGGTCCCTCCACTTT. It yields the protein CATSRGQRSLHF.

This clonotype was counted between two and nine times. The V gene is TRBV20-1, the J gene TRBJ2-5; no reliable D call. Germline CDR1 is DFQATT and CDR2 is SNEGSKA (reference sequence). Deletions cut 3 bases from V and 7 bases from J, with 6 bases between. The CDR3 has 10 residues. In DNA form, the CDR3 reads TGCAGTGCTAGGGCCACGACCCAGTACTTC. It translates to CSARATTQYF.

CDR3 loop: CASRAASGGHYNEQFF. CDR3 DNA: TGTGCCAGTAGGGCCGCTAGCGGGGGGCACTACAATGAGCAGTTCTTC. This sequence joins TRBV19 and TRBJ2-1, with 11 bases that match TRBD2. Losses at the gene ends were 6 bases for V and 3 bases for J; bases not matched to a gene: 7. The CDR3 extends over 16 amino acids. The germline CDR1 and CDR2 sequences are LNHDA and SQIVND (reference sequence).

There are a few counts of this clonotype. The rearrangement links TRBV5-4 to TRBJ1-4, with a possible D match to TRBD1 (5 bases). The CDR3 is made up of 14 amino acids. The germline gives CDR1 SGHNT, CDR2 YYREEE (reference sequence). V lost 4 bases and J lost 6, with 13 bases in between. The chain's CDR3 is CASSVSGTDEKLFF. DNA of the CDR3: TGTGCCAGCAGCGTCTCAGGGACGGATGAAAAACTGTTTTTT. Using reference TRBV5-4 and TRBJ1-4 for the parts outside the CDR3, the full variable domain is ETGVTQSPTHLIKTRGQQVTLRCSSQSGHNTVSWYQQALGQGPQFIFQYYREEENGRGNFPPRFSGLQFPNYSSELNVNALELDDSALYLCASSVSGTDEKLFFGSGTQLSVL.

The chain couples TRBV6-1 to TRBJ2-7; perhaps TRBD1 as D (6 bases). From germline, CDR1 is MNHNS and CDR2 SASEGT. The ends were cut back, 6 bases at V and 0 bases at J, with 9 bases in the middle. The CDR3 totals 13 residues. CDR3 residues: CASRQTGSYEQYF. CDR3 DNA: TGTGCCAGCAGACAGACAGGCTCCTACGAGCAGTACTTC.

This chain uses TRBV5-4 with TRBJ1-3, with 9 bases matching TRBD1. Per the germline V gene, CDR1 is SGHNT and CDR2 is YYREEE (reference sequence). The CDR3 spans 14 residues. V was pared by 1 base and J by 6 bases, with 2 bases of the junction left unmatched. CDR3 loop: CASSLRQGENTIYF. CDR3 bases: TGTGCCAGCAGCTTGAGACAGGGGGAAAACACCATATATTTT.

By frequency in the sample, this clonotype is large. This chain joins TRBV2 and TRBJ1-2; unclear D gene. The V gene lost 6 bases and the J gene lost 0 bases, with 8 bases spanning the gap. This CDR3 comprises 13 residues. From germline, CDR1 is SNHLY and CDR2 FYNNEI. The CDR3 bases are TGTGCCAGCAGGGACGGAGCTAACTATGGCTACACCTTC. This codes for CASRDGANYGYTF.

This clonotype is categorized as medium-sized. The CDR3 here is CASSRGTPNTEAFF. The CDR3 DNA reads as TGTGCCAGTAGCAGAGGGACGCCTAACACTGAAGCTTTCTTT. The rearrangement uses TRBV19 and TRBJ1-1, with D perhaps TRBD1 (5 bases). This CDR3 spans 14 amino acids. The V gene lost 6 bases and the J gene lost 2 bases, with 13 bases spanning the gap. Germline V gene lookup returns CDR1 LNHDA and CDR2 SQIVND (reference sequence).

Sample share makes this clonotype medium-sized. The CDR3: CASSGLDSTYTEAFF. The CDR3 nucleotides are TGTGCCAGCAGTGGTTTGGACAGTACTTACACTGAAGCTTTCTTT. The V call is TRBV2, the J call TRBJ1-1; possibly TRBD1 for D (6 bases). The germline V gene encodes CDR1 SNHLY and CDR2 FYNNEI. Trimming pared 4 bases from V and 3 bases from J, leaving 15 bases between. The CDR3 totals 15 residues.

This clonotype is medium-sized. This chain connects TRBV7-8 to TRBJ1-6, with D uncertain. The CDR3 is 13 residues long. Trimming stripped 3 bases from V and 9 bases from J, with 9 bases between. The V gene's germline CDR1 is SGHVS and CDR2 FQNEAQ. In DNA form, the CDR3 reads TGTGCCAGCAGCTTGACCGGGTCTTCACCCCTCCACTTT. Translating gives CASSLTGSSPLHF.

This clonotype is large. In DNA, the CDR3 is TGTGCCAGCAGTTCAAAAGGGCTCAATCAGCCCCAGCATTTT. This translates into CASSSKGLNQPQHF. The chain has TRBV27 and TRBJ1-5, with D uncertain. CDR3 length equals 14 residues. V was clipped by 4 bases and J by 3 bases, with 10 bases between them. Germline loops: CDR1 MNHEY, CDR2 SMNVEV (reference sequence).

The rearrangement links TRBV2 to TRBJ2-3, with D possibly matching TRBD2 (6 bases). CDR1 and CDR2 (germline): SNHLY, FYNNEI. The CDR3 has 14 amino acids. Trimming shortened V by 11 bases and J by 2 bases, and 17 bases separated the two germline ends. The CDR3 here is CAGNRDFSTDTQYF. The CDR3 nucleotides are TGTGCCGGGAACCGGGACTTCTCCACAGATACGCAGTATTTT.

This clonotype showed up just a few times. The CDR3 DNA is TGTGCCAGCAGCTTAATTGGGGGGGCGTCCACAGATACGCAGTATTTT. Protein sequence: CASSLIGGASTDTQYF. The chain employs TRBV7-3 and TRBJ2-3; D is perhaps TRBD2 (7 bases). Trimming removed 1 base at V and 2 bases at J, with 13 bases between. CDR1 and CDR2 (germline): SGHTA, FQGTGA. This CDR3 is built from 16 residues.